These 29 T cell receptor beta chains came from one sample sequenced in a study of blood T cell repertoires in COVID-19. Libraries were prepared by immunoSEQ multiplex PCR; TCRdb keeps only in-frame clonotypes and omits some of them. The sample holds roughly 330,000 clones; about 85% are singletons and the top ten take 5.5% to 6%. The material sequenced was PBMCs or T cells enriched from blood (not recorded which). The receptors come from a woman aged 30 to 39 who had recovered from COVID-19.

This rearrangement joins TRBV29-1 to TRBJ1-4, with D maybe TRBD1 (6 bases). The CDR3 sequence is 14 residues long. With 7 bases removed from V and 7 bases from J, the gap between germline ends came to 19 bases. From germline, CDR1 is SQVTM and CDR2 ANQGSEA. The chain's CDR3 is CSGKNRASGEKLFF. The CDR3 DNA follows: TGCAGCGGTAAAAACAGGGCGAGCGGTGAAAAACTGTTTTTT. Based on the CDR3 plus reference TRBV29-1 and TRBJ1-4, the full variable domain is SAVISQKPSRDICQRGTSLTIQCQVDSQVTMMFWYRQQPGQSLTLIATANQGSEATYESGFVIDKFPISRPNLTFSTLTVSNMSPEDSSIYLCSGKNRASGEKLFFGSGTQLSVL.

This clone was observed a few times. DNA of the CDR3: TGTGCCAGCAGTGAAGCGGTGAACAGGGATTCACCCCTCCACTTT. This encodes CASSEAVNRDSPLHF. The chain uses TRBV6-1 and TRBJ1-6; perhaps TRBD1 as D (6 bases). V lost 0 bases to trimming and J lost 8 bases, with 11 bases between them. This CDR3 comprises 15 residues. Per the germline V gene, CDR1 is MNHNS and CDR2 is SASEGT.

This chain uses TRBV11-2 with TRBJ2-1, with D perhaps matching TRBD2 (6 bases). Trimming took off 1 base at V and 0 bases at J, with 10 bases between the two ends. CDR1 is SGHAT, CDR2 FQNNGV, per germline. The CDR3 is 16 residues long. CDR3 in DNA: TGTGCCAGCAGCTTAGTCGCGGGGAGCTCCTACAATGAGCAGTTCTTC. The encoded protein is CASSLVAGSSYNEQFF. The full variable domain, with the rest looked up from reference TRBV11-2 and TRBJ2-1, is EAGVAQSPRYKIIEKRQSVAFWCNPISGHATLYWYQQILGQGPKLLIQFQNNGVVDDSQLPKDRFSAERLKGVDSTLKIQPAKLEDSAVYLCASSLVAGSSYNEQFFGPGTRLTVL.

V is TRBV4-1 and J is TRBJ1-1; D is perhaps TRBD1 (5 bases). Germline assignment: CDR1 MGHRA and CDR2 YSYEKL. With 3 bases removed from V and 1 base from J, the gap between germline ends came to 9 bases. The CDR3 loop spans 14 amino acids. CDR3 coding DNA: TGCGCCAGCAGCCATACCGGGGGGAACACTGAAGCTTTCTTT. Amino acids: CASSHTGGNTEAFF.

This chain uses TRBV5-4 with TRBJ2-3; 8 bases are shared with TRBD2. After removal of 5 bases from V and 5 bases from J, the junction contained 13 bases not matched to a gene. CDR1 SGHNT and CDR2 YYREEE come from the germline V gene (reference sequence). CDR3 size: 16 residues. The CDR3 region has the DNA TGTGCCAGCAGTCCTCGGGGGGGGGAGAATTTAGATACGCAGTATTTT. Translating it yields CASSPRGGENLDTQYF.

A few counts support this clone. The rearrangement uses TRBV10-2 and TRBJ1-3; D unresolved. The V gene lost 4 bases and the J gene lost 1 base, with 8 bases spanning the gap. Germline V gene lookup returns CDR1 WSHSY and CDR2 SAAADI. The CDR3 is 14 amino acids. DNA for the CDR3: TGCGCCAGCAGTGTGGCGGGGTCTGGAAACACCATATATTTT. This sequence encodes CASSVAGSGNTIYF.

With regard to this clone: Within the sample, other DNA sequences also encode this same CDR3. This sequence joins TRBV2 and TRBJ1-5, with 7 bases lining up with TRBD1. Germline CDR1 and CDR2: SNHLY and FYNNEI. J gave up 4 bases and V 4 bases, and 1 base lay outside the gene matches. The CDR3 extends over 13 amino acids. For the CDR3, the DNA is TGTGCCAGCAGTGGACAGGGAAATCAGCCCCAGCATTTT. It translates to CASSGQGNQPQHF. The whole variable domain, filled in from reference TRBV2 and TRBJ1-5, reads EPEVTQTPSHQVTQMGQEVILRCVPISNHLYFYWYRQILGQKVEFLVSFYNNEISEKSEIFDDQFSVERPDGSNFTLKIRSTKLEDSAMYFCASSGQGNQPQHFGDGTRLSIL.

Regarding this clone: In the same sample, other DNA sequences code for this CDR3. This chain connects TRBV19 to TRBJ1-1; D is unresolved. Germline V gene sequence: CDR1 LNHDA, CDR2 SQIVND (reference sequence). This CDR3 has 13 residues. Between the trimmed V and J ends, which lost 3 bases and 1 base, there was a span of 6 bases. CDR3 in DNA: TGTGCCAGTAGTATTGGAGGGAACACTGAAGCTTTCTTT. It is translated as CASSIGGNTEAFF.

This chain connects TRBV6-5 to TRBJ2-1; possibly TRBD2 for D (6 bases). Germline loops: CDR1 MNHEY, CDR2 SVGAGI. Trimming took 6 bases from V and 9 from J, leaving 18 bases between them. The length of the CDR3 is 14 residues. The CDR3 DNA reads TGTGCCAGCAGCCCGAGGAGGGACCCTAGTGAGCAGTTCTTC. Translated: CASSPRRDPSEQFF.

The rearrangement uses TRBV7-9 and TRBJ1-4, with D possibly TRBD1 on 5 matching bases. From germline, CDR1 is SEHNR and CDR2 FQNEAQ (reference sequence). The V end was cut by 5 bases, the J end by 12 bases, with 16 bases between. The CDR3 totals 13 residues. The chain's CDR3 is CASSRGDGRELFF. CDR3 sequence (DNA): TGTGCCAGCAGCCGCGGGGACGGACGGGAACTGTTTTTT.

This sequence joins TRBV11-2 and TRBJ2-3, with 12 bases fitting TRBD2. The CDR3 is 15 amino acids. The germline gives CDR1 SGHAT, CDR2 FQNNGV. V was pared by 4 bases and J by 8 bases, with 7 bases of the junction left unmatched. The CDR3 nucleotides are TGTGCCAGCAGCTCCGGACTAGCGGGGCTTGGTACGCAGTATTTT. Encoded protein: CASSSGLAGLGTQYF.

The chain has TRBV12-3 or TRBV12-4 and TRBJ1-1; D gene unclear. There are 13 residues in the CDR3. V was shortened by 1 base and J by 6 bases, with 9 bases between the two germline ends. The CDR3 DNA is TGTGCCAGCAGTTTAGTTAGAGGGTCTGAAGCTTTCTTT. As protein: CASSLVRGSEAFF.

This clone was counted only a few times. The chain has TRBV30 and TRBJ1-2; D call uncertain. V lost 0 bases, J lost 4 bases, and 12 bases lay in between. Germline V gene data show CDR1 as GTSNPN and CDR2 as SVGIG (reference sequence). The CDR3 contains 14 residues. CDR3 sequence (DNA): TGTGCCTGGAGTGTACATGGGTGGGCCTATGGCTACACCTTC. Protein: CAWSVHGWAYGYTF.

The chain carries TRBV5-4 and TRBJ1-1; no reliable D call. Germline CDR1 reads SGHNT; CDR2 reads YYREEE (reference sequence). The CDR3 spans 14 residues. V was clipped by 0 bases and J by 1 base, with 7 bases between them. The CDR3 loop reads CASSLGRWNTEAFF. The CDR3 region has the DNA TGTGCCAGCAGCTTGGGGAGGTGGAACACTGAAGCTTTCTTT. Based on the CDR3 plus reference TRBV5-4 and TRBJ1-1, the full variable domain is ETGVTQSPTHLIKTRGQQVTLRCSSQSGHNTVSWYQQALGQGPQFIFQYYREEENGRGNFPPRFSGLQFPNYSSELNVNALELDDSALYLCASSLGRWNTEAFFGQGTRLTVV.

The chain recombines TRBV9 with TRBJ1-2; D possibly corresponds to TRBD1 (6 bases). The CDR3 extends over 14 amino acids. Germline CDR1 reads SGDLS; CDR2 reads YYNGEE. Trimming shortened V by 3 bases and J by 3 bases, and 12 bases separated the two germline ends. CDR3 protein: CASSAQGHHYGYTF. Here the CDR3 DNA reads TGTGCCAGCAGCGCCCAGGGGCACCACTATGGCTACACCTTC.

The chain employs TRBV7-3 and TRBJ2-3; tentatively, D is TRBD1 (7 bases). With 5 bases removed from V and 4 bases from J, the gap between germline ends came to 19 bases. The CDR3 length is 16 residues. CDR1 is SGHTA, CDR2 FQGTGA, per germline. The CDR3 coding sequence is TGTGCCAGCAGCCCCTTAGCAGGGGGGCCCGCAGATACGCAGTATTTT. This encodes CASSPLAGGPADTQYF.

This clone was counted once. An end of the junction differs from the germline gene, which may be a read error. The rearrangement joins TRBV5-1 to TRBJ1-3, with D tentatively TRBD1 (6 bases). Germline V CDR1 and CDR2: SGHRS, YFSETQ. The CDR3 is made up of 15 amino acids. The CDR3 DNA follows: TGCGCCCGCAGCTGGGGGGGGGCACCGGAGGACACCATATATTTT. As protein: CARSWGGAPEDTIYF.

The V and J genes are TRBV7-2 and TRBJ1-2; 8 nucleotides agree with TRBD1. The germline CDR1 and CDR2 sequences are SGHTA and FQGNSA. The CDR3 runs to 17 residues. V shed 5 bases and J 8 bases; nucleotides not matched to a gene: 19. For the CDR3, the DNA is TGTGCCAGCAGCCCTCAACGAACTGGGACAGGAGTACGGGGCTACACCTTC. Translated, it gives CASSPQRTGTGVRGYTF.

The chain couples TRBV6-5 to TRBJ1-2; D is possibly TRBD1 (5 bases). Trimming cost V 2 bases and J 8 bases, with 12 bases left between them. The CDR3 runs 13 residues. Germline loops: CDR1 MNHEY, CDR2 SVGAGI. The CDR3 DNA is TGTGCCAGCAGTTACACCCGGGGGGTGGGCTACACCTTC. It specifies CASSYTRGVGYTF.

Written as DNA, the CDR3 is TGTGCCAGCAGTGACCAACAGTTGAACACTGAAGCTTTCTTT. This translates into CASSDQQLNTEAFF. The rearrangement joins TRBV2 to TRBJ1-1, with D unresolved. The germline V and J ends were trimmed by 3 bases and 0 bases, with 8 bases remaining between them. Germline CDR1 reads SNHLY; CDR2 reads FYNNEI. The length of the CDR3 is 14 residues.

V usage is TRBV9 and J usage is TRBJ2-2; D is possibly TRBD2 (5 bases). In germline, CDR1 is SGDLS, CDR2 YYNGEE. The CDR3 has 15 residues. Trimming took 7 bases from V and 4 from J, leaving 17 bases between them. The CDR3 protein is CASDRGAGPTGELFF. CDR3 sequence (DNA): TGTGCCAGCGACCGCGGCGCGGGCCCCACCGGGGAGCTGTTTTTT.

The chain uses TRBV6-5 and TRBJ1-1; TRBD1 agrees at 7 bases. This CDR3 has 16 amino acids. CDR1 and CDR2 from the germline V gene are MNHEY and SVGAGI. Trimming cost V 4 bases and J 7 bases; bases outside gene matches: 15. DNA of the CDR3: TGTGCCAGCAGTTCTTGGACAGGTGGTAGGTCCCGTGAAGCTTTCTTT. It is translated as CASSSWTGGRSREAFF.

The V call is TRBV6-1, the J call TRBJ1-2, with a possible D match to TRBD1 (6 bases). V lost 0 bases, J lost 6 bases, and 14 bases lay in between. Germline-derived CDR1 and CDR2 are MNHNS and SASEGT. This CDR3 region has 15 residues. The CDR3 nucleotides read TGTGCCAGCAGTGAAGCGAGAGGGGGGAGGGATGGCTACACCTTC. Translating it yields CASSEARGGRDGYTF.

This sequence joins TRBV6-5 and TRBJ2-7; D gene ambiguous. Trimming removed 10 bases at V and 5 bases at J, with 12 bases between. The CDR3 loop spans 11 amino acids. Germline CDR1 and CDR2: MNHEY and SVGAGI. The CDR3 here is CANLVGHEQYF. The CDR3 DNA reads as TGTGCCAACCTAGTAGGCCACGAGCAGTACTTC.

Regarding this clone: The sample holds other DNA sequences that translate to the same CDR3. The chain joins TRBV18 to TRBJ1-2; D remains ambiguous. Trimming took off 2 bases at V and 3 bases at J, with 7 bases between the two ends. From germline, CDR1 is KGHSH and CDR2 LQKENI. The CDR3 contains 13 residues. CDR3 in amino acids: CASSPAGDYGYTF. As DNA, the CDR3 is TGTGCCAGCTCACCAGCAGGCGACTATGGCTACACCTTC.

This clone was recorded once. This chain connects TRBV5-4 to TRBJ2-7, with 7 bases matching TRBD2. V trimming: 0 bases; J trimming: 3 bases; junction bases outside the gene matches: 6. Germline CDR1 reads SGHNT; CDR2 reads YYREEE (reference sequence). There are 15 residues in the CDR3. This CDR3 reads CASSLELGGGYEQYF. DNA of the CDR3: TGTGCCAGCAGCTTGGAGTTGGGGGGGGGCTACGAGCAGTACTTC.

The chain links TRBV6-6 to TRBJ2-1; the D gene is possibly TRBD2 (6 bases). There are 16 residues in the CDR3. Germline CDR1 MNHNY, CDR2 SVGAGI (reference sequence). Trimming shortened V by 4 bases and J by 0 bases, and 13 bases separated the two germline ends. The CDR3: CASSSYRLVSYNEQFF. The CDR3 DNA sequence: TGTGCCAGCAGTTCCTACAGACTAGTCTCCTACAATGAGCAGTTCTTC.

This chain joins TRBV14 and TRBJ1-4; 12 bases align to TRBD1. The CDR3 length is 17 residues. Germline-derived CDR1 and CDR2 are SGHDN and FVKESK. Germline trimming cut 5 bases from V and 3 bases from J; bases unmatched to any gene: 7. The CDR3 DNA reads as TGTGCCAGCAGCAAGGGACAGGGGGCTAGGGCTAATGAAAAACTGTTTTTT. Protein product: CASSKGQGARANEKLFF.

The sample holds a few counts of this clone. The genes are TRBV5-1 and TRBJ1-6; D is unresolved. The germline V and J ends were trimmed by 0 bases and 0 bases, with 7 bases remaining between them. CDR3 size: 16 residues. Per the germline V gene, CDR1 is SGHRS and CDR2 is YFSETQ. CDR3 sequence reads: CASSLDSGSYNSPLHF. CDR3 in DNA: TGCGCCAGCAGCTTGGACAGCGGCTCCTATAATTCACCCCTCCACTTT. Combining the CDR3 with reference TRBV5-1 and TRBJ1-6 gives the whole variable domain KAGVTQTPRYLIKTRGQQVTLSCSPISGHRSVSWYQQTPGQGLQFLFEYFSETQRNKGNFPGRFSGRQFSNSRSEMNVSTLELGDSALYLCASSLDSGSYNSPLHFGNGTRLTVT.